This T cell receptor beta chain stems from a study of vaccination and CD4 T cells after COVID-19. Study as a whole: Post-COVID draws came a median approximately 94 days after diagnosis (range 35 to 161).

As concerns this clonotype: Its antigen is still unknown.

Noted treatment: roughly nine-day PBMC culture with coronavirus spike peptide pools or control peptides (ViraFEST assay). Alongside around 10 IU/ml IL-2 and about 9.5 ug/ml peptide pools, PBMCs were cultured at approximately 2 million per well. Cultured CD4+ T cell DNA was sequenced using the Oncomine TCR Beta short-read assay. TCRdb recomputed calls from the PCR reads with MiXCR, one row per CDR3 protein. The profile shows roughly 14,000 distinct CDR3 sequences, around 50% of them singletons. The source was CD4+ T cells from blood, cultured in vitro, collected before SARS-CoV-2 vaccination. This TCR came from a human donor who had recovered from COVID-19.

In DNA, the CDR3 is TGTGCCAGCTCACCACCGAGCAGGGCGGGCTATGGCTACACCTTC. Protein sequence: CASSPPSRAGYGYTF. This chain links TRBV18 with TRBJ1-2; a possible D gene is TRBD1 (5 bases). The CDR3 length is 15 residues. Per the germline V gene, CDR1 is KGHSH and CDR2 is LQKENI. Trimming pared 0 bases from V and 4 bases from J, leaving 12 bases between.